The next 26 T cell receptor beta chains were all read from a single sample in a study of shared clonotypes between healthy human individuals. Generated by immunoSEQ multiplex PCR, the TCRdb table keeps only in-frame clones and is missing some. Counted here are about 2.5 million clones, less than 95% occurring once; the ten biggest clones make up 0.3% to 0.4%. Sequencing was done on a sample of naive CD4+ T cells from PBMCs. Subset indicated: CD45RA+ positively selected. All receptors derive from a man between 18 and 29 years old in good health. Some clones in this sample may be carry-over from other donors' samples.

The DNA for the CDR3 is TGTGCCAGCAGCGGACGGGGACCCGAGCAGTACTTC. It is translated as CASSGRGPEQYF. The chain links TRBV5-4 to TRBJ2-7, with D possibly being TRBD1 or TRBD2 (5 bases each). This CDR3 has 12 amino acids. CDR1 and CDR2 from the germline V gene are SGHNT and YYREEE (reference sequence). Trimming took 4 bases from V and 6 from J, leaving 11 bases between them.

This chain joins TRBV27 and TRBJ2-2; D not certain. Germline-derived CDR1 and CDR2 are MNHEY and SMNVEV (reference sequence). Trimming took off 0 bases at V and 6 bases at J, with 5 bases between the two ends. The CDR3 consists of 13 residues. For the CDR3, the DNA is TGTGCCAGCAGTTTATCCCGGGCCGGGGAGCTGTTTTTT. It codes for CASSLSRAGELFF.

The chain couples TRBV5-1 to TRBJ1-2; the match to TRBD1 covers 9 bases. The CDR3 totals 13 residues. Looked up from germline, CDR1 is SGHRS and CDR2 is YFSETQ. Trimming at V came to 3 bases and at J to 8 bases, leaving 5 bases not matched to a gene. The CDR3 loop is CASSWGQGGGYTF. CDR3 coding DNA: TGCGCCAGCAGCTGGGGACAGGGAGGCGGCTACACCTTC.

CDR3 amino acids: CASSYSTAGGYIQYF. The CDR3 nucleotides are TGTGCCAGCAGTTACTCGACGGCAGGGGGTTACATTCAGTACTTC. The V and J genes are TRBV6-5 and TRBJ2-4; 7 bases fit TRBD1. The germline gives CDR1 MNHEY, CDR2 SVGAGI. J was trimmed by 8 bases and V by 0 bases; bases with no gene match: 7. The CDR3 contains 15 residues.

The genes are TRBV11-2 and TRBJ2-1; tentatively, D is TRBD2 (7 bases). V was clipped by 8 bases and J by 4 bases, with 12 bases between them. The length of the CDR3 is 13 residues. Looked up from germline, CDR1 is SGHAT and CDR2 is FQNNGV. This CDR3 is CASLEGGYNEQFF. The CDR3 nucleotides read TGTGCCAGCCTTGAGGGGGGGTACAATGAGCAGTTCTTC.

This chain uses TRBV6-1 with TRBJ2-7; 8 bases match TRBD1. The V gene's germline CDR1 is MNHNS and CDR2 SASEGT. The V segment lost 4 bases and the J segment 3 bases; nucleotides outside the gene matches: 14. The CDR3 runs 17 residues. As DNA, the CDR3 is TGTGCCAGCAGTGCCGGGACAGGCCGAAGCTGGGTCTACGAGCAGTACTTC. It translates to CASSAGTGRSWVYEQYF.

This clone was observed a single time. The chain uses TRBV21-1 and TRBJ2-3; no check of the table's D call, TRBD2, against the DNA was made. TRBV21-1 represents a pseudogene. CDR3 size: 15 residues. CDR3 coding DNA: TGTGCCAGCAGCAAAGCAAGAGACTACACAGATACGCAGTATTTT. It translates to CASSKARDYTDTQYF.

The chain is built from TRBV4-1 and TRBJ2-7; no reliable D call. Germline V CDR1 and CDR2: MGHRA, YSYEKL. The CDR3 is 15 amino acids. V lost 5 bases, J lost 2 bases, and 16 bases lay in between. For the CDR3, the DNA is TGCGCCAGCAGCTCTGAATTTACGGGTCCCTACGAGCAGTACTTC. Its translation: CASSSEFTGPYEQYF.

The CDR3 reads CASSRDRGINQPQHF. The CDR3 DNA is TGTGCCAGCAGCCGCGACAGGGGGATAAATCAGCCCCAGCATTTT. This chain joins TRBV6-5 and TRBJ1-5, with 9 bases fitting TRBD1. CDR1 is MNHEY, CDR2 SVGAGI, per germline. The CDR3 spans 15 residues. The V segment lost 6 bases and the J segment 4 bases; nucleotides outside the gene matches: 7.

This rearrangement joins TRBV30 to TRBJ1-3; the D gene is possibly TRBD1 (6 bases). The germline V and J ends were trimmed by 0 bases and 0 bases, with 9 bases remaining between them. This CDR3 region has 15 residues. Per germline, CDR1 GTSNPN and CDR2 SVGIG (reference sequence). The CDR3 is CAWSVRGTSGNTIYF. CDR3 bases: TGTGCCTGGAGTGTGAGGGGGACCTCTGGAAACACCATATATTTT.

This sequence joins TRBV19 and TRBJ2-3; 7 nucleotides line up with TRBD2. Per germline, CDR1 LNHDA and CDR2 SQIVND (reference sequence). The ends lost 1 base at V and 7 bases at J; junction bases unmatched: 5. This CDR3 contains 14 residues. DNA of the CDR3: TGTGCCAGTAGTATAGCGGGAGGTAAAAATACGCAGTATTTT. This sequence encodes CASSIAGGKNTQYF.

The chain joins TRBV5-4 to TRBJ1-1; D remains ambiguous. Germline CDR1 and CDR2: SGHNT and YYREEE (reference sequence). V lost 4 bases and J 2 bases, leaving 15 bases between the germline ends. The CDR3 has 15 amino acids. CDR3 sequence reads: CASSPSTRTNTEAFF. CDR3 nucleotides: TGTGCCAGCAGCCCATCCACCAGGACTAACACTGAAGCTTTCTTT.

The chain uses TRBV7-2 and TRBJ2-1, with D perhaps TRBD1 (6 bases). The CDR3 is 13 amino acids. V lost 5 bases to trimming and J lost 9 bases, with 14 bases between them. Per the germline V gene, CDR1 is SGHTA and CDR2 is FQGNSA. The chain's CDR3 is CASSPGTIREQFF. DNA of the CDR3: TGTGCCAGCAGCCCCGGGACAATCCGTGAGCAGTTCTTC.

This rearrangement joins TRBV5-6 to TRBJ2-5, with D tentatively TRBD1 (8 bases). The J call may be in error: the DNA end matches TRBJ2-7 better. Germline CDR1 and CDR2: SGHDT and YYEEEE. The CDR3 totals 15 residues. This CDR3 is CASSLMDRDYYEQYF. The DNA of the CDR3 is TGTGCCAGCAGCTTGATGGACAGGGACTATTACGAGCAGTACTTC.

The chain has TRBV15 and TRBJ1-5; no definite D call. Germline-derived CDR1 and CDR2 are LNHNV and YYDKDF (reference sequence). With 4 bases removed from V and 0 bases from J, the gap between germline ends came to 16 bases. The CDR3 runs to 17 residues. Here the CDR3 DNA reads TGTGCCACCAGCATAAAGACAACCCCGTATAGCAATCAGCCCCAGCATTTT. Protein sequence: CATSIKTTPYSNQPQHF.

The CDR3 loop is CASSFSSQSSYNEQFF. CDR3 bases: TGTGCCAGCAGTTTCAGTTCCCAGAGCTCCTACAATGAGCAGTTCTTC. This chain joins TRBV28 and TRBJ2-1, with unresolved D. In germline, CDR1 is MDHEN, CDR2 SYDVKM. Trimming removed 3 bases from V and 0 bases from J, with 12 bases in between. This CDR3 has 16 residues.

This chain uses TRBV5-1 with TRBJ2-4; D unresolved. Germline V lookup: CDR1 SGHRS, CDR2 YFSETQ. CDR3 length: 14 residues. The germline V and J ends were trimmed by 5 bases and 7 bases, with 16 bases remaining between them. This CDR3 reads CASRDLAEGNIQYF. CDR3 in DNA: TGCGCCAGCAGGGACCTGGCGGAAGGGAACATTCAGTACTTC.

There are a few counts of this clone. V is TRBV30 and J is TRBJ1-1; 8 bases match TRBD1. The CDR3 is 13 residues long. The germline gives CDR1 GTSNPN, CDR2 SVGIG (reference sequence). J gave up 11 bases and V 1 base, and 9 bases lay outside the gene matches. CDR3 loop: CAWSGGQGERAFF. As DNA, the CDR3 is TGTGCCTGGAGTGGAGGACAGGGTGAGAGGGCTTTCTTT. Together with reference TRBV30 and TRBJ1-1, the CDR3 gives the full variable domain: SQTIHQWPATLVQPVGSPLSLECTVEGTSNPNLYWYRQAAGRGLQLLFYSVGIGQISSEVPQNLSASRPQDRQFILSSKKLLLSDSGFYLCAWSGGQGERAFFGQGTRLTVV.

The sample holds one count of this clone. For the CDR3, the DNA is TGTGCCAGTAGGACGCTTTGGGTCGGTGGAAACACCATATATTTT. It yields the protein CASRTLWVGGNTIYF. This sequence joins TRBV19 and TRBJ1-3; D unresolved. The V end lost 6 bases, the J end lost 3 bases, and 15 bases lay between the germline ends. The CDR3 runs 15 residues. Germline CDR1 reads LNHDA; CDR2 reads SQIVND (reference sequence).

This rearrangement joins TRBV7-2 to TRBJ1-1, with TRBD1 matching 7 bases. The CDR3 has 17 amino acids. The germline V gene has CDR1 SGHTA and CDR2 FQGNSA. J gave up 4 bases and V 1 base, and 12 bases lay outside the gene matches. The CDR3 reads CASSLGLPGTAATEAFF. The CDR3 DNA reads as TGTGCCAGCAGCTTAGGCCTCCCGGGGACAGCTGCCACTGAAGCTTTCTTT.

The rearrangement uses TRBV7-3 and TRBJ2-5, with D perhaps matching TRBD2 (5 bases). Trimming cost V 1 base and J 4 bases, with 10 bases left between them. Looked up from germline, CDR1 is SGHTA and CDR2 is FQGTGA. The CDR3 is 14 residues long. Here the CDR3 DNA reads TGTGCCAGCAGCTTAAGCCCGGGAATAGAGACCCAGTACTTC. It codes for CASSLSPGIETQYF.

This chain's CDR3 is CAISLGLAAYEQYF. CDR3 nucleotide sequence: TGTGCCATCAGTTTGGGACTAGCGGCCTACGAGCAGTACTTC. The chain employs TRBV10-3 and TRBJ2-5; 11 positions match TRBD2. The J call may be wrong; the DNA end is better matched by TRBJ2-7. Germline loops: CDR1 ENHRY, CDR2 SYGVKD. This CDR3 contains 14 residues.

This clone was detected only a few times. The chain couples TRBV5-6 to TRBJ1-1, with 7 positions matching TRBD1. Looked up from germline, CDR1 is SGHDT and CDR2 is YYEEEE. Trimming cost V 0 bases and J 0 bases; bases outside gene matches: 5. The CDR3 extends over 16 amino acids. The CDR3 protein is CASSLDYGQVNTEAFF. DNA of the CDR3: TGTGCCAGCAGCTTGGATTATGGACAGGTGAACACTGAAGCTTTCTTT.

This clone has only a few counts. This chain joins TRBV6-1 and TRBJ2-7; the D gene is possibly TRBD1 (5 bases). Germline V gene data show CDR1 as MNHNS and CDR2 as SASEGT. The CDR3 covers 14 residues. Trimming removed 11 bases from V and 2 bases from J, with 19 bases in between. The CDR3 here is CAFRRQGFPYEQYF. CDR3 DNA: TGTGCCTTCCGACGTCAGGGATTTCCCTACGAGCAGTACTTC.

This clone is a singleton in its sample. The chain employs TRBV18 and TRBJ1-1; 8 positions agree with TRBD1. Germline V gene lookup returns CDR1 KGHSH and CDR2 LQKENI. The CDR3 sequence is 16 residues long. With V trimmed by 3 bases and J by 11 bases, 17 bases remained unmatched. As DNA, the CDR3 is TGTGCCAGCTCACCGCTACAGGGGGGGTCTCTAATGTCGGCTTTCTTT. Translation: CASSPLQGGSLMSAFF.

The chain has TRBV6-1 and TRBJ1-2; 7 bases align to TRBD1. J gave up 8 bases and V 7 bases, and 13 bases lay outside the gene matches. CDR3 length: 14 residues. The germline CDR1 and CDR2 sequences are MNHNS and SASEGT. CDR3 coding DNA: TGTGCCAGCACTAGACCGGCACAGGGGTACGGCTACACCTTC. Translation: CASTRPAQGYGYTF.